This TCR beta chain was identified in a study of cytomegalovirus exposure and HLA in healthy donors. General study results and limits: Using the classifier, cytomegalovirus status was reportedly diagnosed with high specificity and sensitivity. It was 150 to 200 TCR beta chains that were listed as cytomegalovirus-associated.

The PCR made use of 60 Vbeta and 13 Jbeta primers. Clones were sequenced by immunoSEQ multiplex PCR, and TCRdb holds only the in-frame ones, with some missing. Among under 150,000 clones, over 65% were seen once, and the ten largest hold less than 6%. Comments on this clone: Its specificity is unknown.

Germline trimming cut 0 bases from V and 0 bases from J; bases unmatched to any gene: 10. The CDR3 is made up of 18 amino acids. Looked up from germline, CDR1 is LGHNT and CDR2 is FRNRAP. This clonotype originated in a woman in her 30s in good health and CMV-seropositive. This chain links TRBV12-5 with TRBJ2-7, with 8 bases matching TRBD2. The specimen was PBMCs. The CDR3 coding sequence is TGTGCTAGTGGTTTGGTTCTATCCGGGACTAGGAGCTCCTACGAGCAGTACTTC. This sequence encodes CASGLVLSGTRSSYEQYF.